This TCR beta chain stems from a study of blood T cell repertoires in COVID-19. In the source study's methods: Scientists estimated how many nucleated cells there were by amplifying reference gene primers. Using immunoSEQ multiplex PCR, the repertoire was profiled, and TCRdb retains in-frame clones only, with some absent. V and J calls and clone size come straight from that table; D and trimming were deduced from the DNA. This sample carries fewer than 500,000 clones, around 87% of them seen once, and the ten largest clones take about 1.5%. The germline V gene has CDR1 MNHEY and CDR2 SMNVEV (reference sequence). V lost 5 bases and J lost 8, with 18 bases in between. CDR3 length: 15 amino acids. Recruitment covered about two dozen US areas and drew participants whose ages spanned roughly 18 to 95 years. Assignment of participants to cohorts was predicated upon participant-reported clinical history.

The chain joins TRBV27 to TRBJ2-2, with a possible D match to TRBD2 (6 bases). Specimen: PBMCs or T cells enriched from blood (not recorded which). The sequence derives from a young man who had recovered from COVID-19. The CDR3 reads CASSPTPRSGGELFF. CDR3 DNA: TGTGCCAGCAGTCCCACCCCCAGGAGCGGGGGGGAGCTGTTTTTT.